This entry lists 17 T cell receptor beta chains sequenced from one sample in a study of CD8 T cells in Susac syndrome. Random-hexamer reverse transcription was applied to about 0.5 to 1 ug RNA. TCRdb used MiXCR to reprocess the immunoSEQ multiplex PCR reads, holding one entry per CDR3 protein. The sample lists approximately 150,000 distinct CDR3 sequences, almost 96% occurring once. The sequenced material came from CD4+ T cells from PBMCs. The receptors stem from a human donor with Susac syndrome.

The chain has TRBV3-1 and TRBJ1-2, with D possibly being TRBD1 (6 bases). Germline CDR1 and CDR2: LGHDT and YNNKEL (reference sequence). Deletions cut 4 bases from V and 8 bases from J, with 17 bases between. The CDR3 has 14 amino acids. The CDR3 is CASSRSVGGAGYTF. The CDR3 nucleotides read TGTGCCAGCAGCCGAAGCGTCGGGGGCGCGGGCTACACCTTC.

The chain employs TRBV14 and TRBJ2-7; no clear D gene. Germline-derived CDR1 and CDR2 are SGHDN and FVKESK. With 0 bases removed from V and 4 bases from J, the gap between germline ends came to 7 bases. The CDR3 length is 13 residues. Here the CDR3 reads CASSQDLVYEQYF. CDR3 sequence (DNA): TGTGCCAGCAGCCAAGATCTAGTTTACGAGCAGTACTTC.

V usage is TRBV5-1 and J usage is TRBJ2-7; possibly TRBD2 for D (6 bases). The V gene lost 4 bases and the J gene lost 5 bases, with 25 bases spanning the gap. The CDR3 is made up of 17 amino acids. The germline CDR1 and CDR2 sequences are SGHRS and YFSETQ. The DNA of the CDR3 is TGCGCCAGCAGCCCGGAGGGGTCTGTGGCCCGAGGGGACGAGCAGTACTTC. As protein: CASSPEGSVARGDEQYF.

The chain has TRBV7-2 and TRBJ2-5, with 7 nucleotides matching TRBD1. The germline gives CDR1 SGHTA, CDR2 FQGNSA. The CDR3 totals 15 residues. Unmatched junction bases numbered 6, after V lost 0 bases and J lost 5 bases. CDR3 nucleotides: TGTGCCAGCAGCTTAGCGAAGGGGGCCTGGGAGACCCAGTACTTC. It encodes CASSLAKGAWETQYF.

CDR3 bases: TGTGCCAGCTCCTTTGGGGGTTTTAGCAATCAGCCCCAGCATTTT. Translation: CASSFGGFSNQPQHF. The J gene is TRBJ1-5, the V gene TRBV2; D may be TRBD1 (5 bases). The V gene lost 8 bases and the J gene lost 0 bases, with 14 bases spanning the gap. Germline V gives CDR1 SNHLY, CDR2 FYNNEI. The CDR3 is made up of 15 amino acids.

CDR3 coding DNA: TGCAGTGCTATTACTAGTATGGGGGGAAGTGAGCAGTTCTTC. The encoded protein is CSAITSMGGSEQFF. The chain combines TRBV20-1 with TRBJ2-1; TRBD2 might be the D (6 bases). The germline V and J ends were trimmed by 4 bases and 9 bases, with 19 bases remaining between them. This CDR3 has 14 amino acids. The germline V gene has CDR1 DFQATT and CDR2 SNEGSKA (reference sequence).

About this clonotype itself: Its ends do not fully match the called genes, so a read error is possible. This chain joins TRBV7-6 and TRBJ2-5; the D gene could be TRBD1 or TRBD2 (5 bases each). This CDR3 is 14 amino acids long. Germline CDR1 is SGHVS and CDR2 is FNYEAQ. The CDR3 sequence: CASSLQEVGPSVDF. In nucleotides, the CDR3 is TGTGCCAGCAGCTTGCAAGAAGTGGGACCGTCAGTCGACTTC.

This chain joins TRBV4-2 and TRBJ1-3; no clear D gene. This CDR3 spans 15 amino acids. The germline CDR1 and CDR2 sequences are LGHNA and YNFKEQ. V was cut by 0 bases and J by 0 bases, with 6 bases left in between. The DNA for the CDR3 is TGTGCCAGCAGCCAAGAAGCGAGCTCTGGAAACACCATATATTTT. Amino acids: CASSQEASSGNTIYF.

This sequence joins TRBV25-1 and TRBJ1-3; D is undetermined. There are 14 residues in the CDR3. Germline CDR1 reads MGHDK; CDR2 reads SYGVNS. Trimming removed 3 bases at V and 2 bases at J, with 8 bases between. CDR3 sequence: CASSDGGPGNTIYF. CDR3 coding DNA: TGTGCCAGCAGTGATGGAGGCCCTGGAAACACCATATATTTT.

The chain links TRBV29-1 to TRBJ1-1; D is unclear. The ends were cut back, 6 bases at V and 0 bases at J, with 14 bases in the middle. The length of the CDR3 is 14 residues. Per germline, CDR1 SQVTM and CDR2 ANQGSEA. DNA for the CDR3: TGCAGCGTCCTCGAGACACTATTGAACACTGAAGCTTTCTTT. It encodes CSVLETLLNTEAFF.

This rearrangement joins TRBV18 to TRBJ2-7; no clear D. CDR1 and CDR2 from the germline V gene are KGHSH and LQKENI. V dropped 4 bases and J dropped 0 bases, with 19 bases sitting between them. The CDR3 consists of 17 residues. CDR3 nucleotides: TGTGCCAGCTCACTTTCTATTAGCAGGACGAGCTCCTACGAGCAGTACTTC. Its translation: CASSLSISRTSSYEQYF.

This clonotype was recorded once. This chain uses TRBV6-1 with TRBJ2-7, with TRBD2 matching 7 bases. Germline CDR1 reads MNHNS; CDR2 reads SASEGT. This CDR3 is built from 14 residues. The V gene end was trimmed by 4 bases and the J gene end by 3 bases; junction bases not matched to a gene: 6. CDR3 in amino acids: CASSVSGTDYEQYF. The CDR3 nucleotides read TGTGCCAGCAGTGTGAGCGGGACCGACTACGAGCAGTACTTC.

The chain has TRBV7-9 and TRBJ1-1; no definite D call. Trimming stripped 7 bases from V and 9 bases from J, with 18 bases between. Germline CDR1 reads SEHNR; CDR2 reads FQNEAQ (reference sequence). The CDR3 sequence is 13 residues long. CDR3 sequence reads: CASTSPWGAQAFF. The CDR3 coding sequence is TGTGCCAGCACCTCTCCCTGGGGTGCCCAAGCTTTCTTT.

This chain uses TRBV18 with TRBJ2-5; 13 bases are a match to TRBD2. CDR3 size: 15 residues. From germline, CDR1 is KGHSH and CDR2 LQKENI. V trimming: 4 bases; J trimming: 5 bases; junction bases outside the gene matches: 4. The CDR3 bases are TGTGCCAGCTCACTGAGGACTAGCGGGGGTGAGACCCAGTACTTC. Amino acid sequence: CASSLRTSGGETQYF.

The chain carries TRBV3-1 and TRBJ2-4, with D unclear. Germline assignment: CDR1 LGHDT and CDR2 YNNKEL (reference sequence). The V end was cut by 1 base, the J end by 9 bases, with 10 bases between. The CDR3 contains 13 residues. DNA for the CDR3: TGTGCCAGCAGCCAAGGACAAGACGGCATTCAGTACTTC. Amino acids: CASSQGQDGIQYF.

The chain recombines TRBV5-1 with TRBJ2-1; unclear D gene. Trimming removed 0 bases from V and 2 bases from J, with 12 bases in between. The CDR3 has 16 amino acids. Germline V gene lookup returns CDR1 SGHRS and CDR2 YFSETQ. Here the CDR3 DNA reads TGCGCCAGCAGCTTGGTTCGGTCATCTGCCTACAATGAGCAGTTCTTC. Its translation: CASSLVRSSAYNEQFF.

The chain has TRBV29-1 and TRBJ1-1; D might be TRBD1 (6 bases). CDR1 and CDR2 (germline): SQVTM, ANQGSEA. The CDR3 contains 14 residues. V lost 6 bases to trimming and J lost 0 bases, with 14 bases between them. In DNA form, the CDR3 reads TGCAGCGTCCACTTGAACAGGGTGAACACTGAAGCTTTCTTT. Translated: CSVHLNRVNTEAFF.